Listed here is a single TCR beta chain. Its antigen is unidentified. PCR was performed a second time for roughly 7 to 11 cycles using a sample-barcoded 5' primer and a J-beta primer mix. MiXCR was run by TCRdb on the 5' RACE reads, yielding one entry per CDR3 protein. The data hold more than 1.4 million distinct CDR3 sequences, with roughly 40% observed a single time. CDR1 SGHRS and CDR2 YFSETQ come from the germline V gene. The CDR3 length is 17 residues. V shed 1 base, J shed 3 bases, and the junction held 12 bases outside the gene matches. This entry comes from a study of blood T cells in healthy people across ages. Study outcomes and limitations: Investigators treated diversity estimates from one million T cells as underestimates. Any changes in expanded clonotypes were possibly confounded, as donor CMV status remained unknown.

The sequencing sample was made of blood. The chain employs TRBV5-1 and TRBJ1-1, with TRBD1 matching 7 bases. This receptor was obtained from a woman aged 18-35 years in good health. CDR3 protein: CASSLWGTEGADTEAFF. CDR3 nucleotide sequence: TGCGCCAGCAGCTTGTGGGGAACTGAGGGGGCCGACACTGAAGCTTTCTTT.